This T cell receptor beta chain was found in a study of sequential checkpoint blockade in melanoma. Looking at the study overall: After nivolumab or ipilimumab alone, around 24 patients had week-13 rebiopsies.

Treatment denoted: randomized to nivolumab then ipilimumab (arm A) or the reverse (arm B). Profiled with immunoSEQ multiplex PCR; TCRdb holds only in-frame clones, not every one. There are around 6,000 clones in the sample; under 25% occur only once, and approximately 8.8% lies in the top ten. The receptor comes from a human donor with melanoma. The source was tumor tissue (inferred from file names), collected from a patient given nivolumab and ipilimumab in sequence.

The CDR3 is CASSSTRGAEGPLGTQYF. The DNA of the CDR3 is TGTGCCAGTAGTTCCACCCGGGGAGCGGAGGGACCCCTGGGGACCCAGTACTTC. The J gene is TRBJ2-5, the V gene TRBV19; maybe TRBD2 (6 bases). There are 18 residues in the CDR3. Germline CDR1 and CDR2: LNHDA and SQIVND (reference sequence). V shed 5 bases and J shed 7 bases, with 29 bases lying between them.